This T cell receptor (beta chain) was sequenced for a study of PD-1 blockade in classical Hodgkin lymphoma. V shed 4 bases and J 5 bases; nucleotides not matched to a gene: 7. From germline, CDR1 is SGHAT and CDR2 FQNNGV. This CDR3 region has 15 residues. The data were produced by immunoSEQ multiplex PCR, yet TCRdb's version contains in-frame clones alone and is incomplete. Of under 45,000 clones listed, about 70% were seen once; the top ten hold around 3%. The sample's time point: cycle 4 day 1 (C4D1), after five to seven weeks of nivolumab. There was relapse after autologous stem cell transplantation in every patient, and there was variation in brentuximab vedotin exposure.

The chain employs TRBV11-2 and TRBJ2-1, with 8 bases lining up with TRBD1. The specimen was peripheral blood mononuclear cells (PBMCs), collected before the fourth cycle of nivolumab. The TCR sequence derives from a human donor with classical Hodgkin lymphoma. CDR3 sequence: CASSSGQGSHNEQFF. The CDR3 DNA reads as TGTGCCAGCAGCTCCGGACAGGGCAGCCACAATGAGCAGTTCTTC. Full variable domain (missing parts from reference TRBV11-2 and TRBJ2-1): EAGVAQSPRYKIIEKRQSVAFWCNPISGHATLYWYQQILGQGPKLLIQFQNNGVVDDSQLPKDRFSAERLKGVDSTLKIQPAKLEDSAVYLCASSSGQGSHNEQFFGPGTRLTVL.